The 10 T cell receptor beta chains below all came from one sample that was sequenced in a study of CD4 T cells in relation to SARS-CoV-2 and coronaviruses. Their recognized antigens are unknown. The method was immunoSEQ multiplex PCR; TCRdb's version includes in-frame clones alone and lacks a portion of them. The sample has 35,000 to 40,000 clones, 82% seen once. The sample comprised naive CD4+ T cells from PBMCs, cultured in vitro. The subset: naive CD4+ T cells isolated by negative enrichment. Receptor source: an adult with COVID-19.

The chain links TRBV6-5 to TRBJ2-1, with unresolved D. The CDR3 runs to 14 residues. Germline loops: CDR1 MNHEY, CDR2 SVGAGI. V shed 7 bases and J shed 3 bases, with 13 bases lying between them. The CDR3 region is CASTGLRGYNEQFF. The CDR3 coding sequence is TGTGCCAGCACCGGGTTGCGCGGCTACAATGAGCAGTTCTTC.

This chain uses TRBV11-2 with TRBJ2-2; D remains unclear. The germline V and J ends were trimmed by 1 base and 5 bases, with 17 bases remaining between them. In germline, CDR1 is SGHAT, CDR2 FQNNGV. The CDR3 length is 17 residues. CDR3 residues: CASSLGYRARTTGELFF. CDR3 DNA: TGTGCCAGCAGCTTAGGCTATCGAGCGAGAACTACCGGGGAGCTGTTTTTT.

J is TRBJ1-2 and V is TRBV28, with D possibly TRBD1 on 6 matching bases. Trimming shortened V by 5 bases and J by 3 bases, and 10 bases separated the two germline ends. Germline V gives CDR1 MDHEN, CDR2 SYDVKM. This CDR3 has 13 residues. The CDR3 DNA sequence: TGTGCCAGCAGTCCCGGGGGGCACTATGGCTACACCTTC. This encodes CASSPGGHYGYTF.

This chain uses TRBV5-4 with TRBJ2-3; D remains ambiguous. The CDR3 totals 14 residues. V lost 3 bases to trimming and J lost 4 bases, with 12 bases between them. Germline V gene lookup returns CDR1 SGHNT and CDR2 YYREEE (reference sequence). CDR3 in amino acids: CASSWNWRADTQYF. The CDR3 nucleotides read TGTGCCAGCAGCTGGAACTGGAGAGCAGATACGCAGTATTTT.

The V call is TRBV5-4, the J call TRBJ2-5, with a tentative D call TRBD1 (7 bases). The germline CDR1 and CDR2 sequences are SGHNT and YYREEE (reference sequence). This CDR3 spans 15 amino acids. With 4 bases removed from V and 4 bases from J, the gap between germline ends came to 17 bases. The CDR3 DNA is TGTGCCAGCAGCCTGGAGGGGGCCCGGGGAGAGACCCAGTACTTC. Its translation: CASSLEGARGETQYF. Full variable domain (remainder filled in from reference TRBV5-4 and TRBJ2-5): ETGVTQSPTHLIKTRGQQVTLRCSSQSGHNTVSWYQQALGQGPQFIFQYYREEENGRGNFPPRFSGLQFPNYSSELNVNALELDDSALYLCASSLEGARGETQYFGPGTRLLVL.

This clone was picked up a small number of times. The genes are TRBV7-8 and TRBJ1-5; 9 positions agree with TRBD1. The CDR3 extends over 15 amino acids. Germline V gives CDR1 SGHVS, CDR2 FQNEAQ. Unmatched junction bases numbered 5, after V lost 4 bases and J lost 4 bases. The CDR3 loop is CASSWGGQGNQPQHF. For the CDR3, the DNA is TGTGCCAGCAGCTGGGGCGGACAGGGGAATCAGCCCCAGCATTTT.

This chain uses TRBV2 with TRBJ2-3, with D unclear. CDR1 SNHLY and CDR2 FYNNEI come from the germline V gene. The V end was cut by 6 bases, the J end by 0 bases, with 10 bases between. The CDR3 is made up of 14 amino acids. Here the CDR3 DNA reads TGTGCCAGCAGCGGTAGAGTAAGCACAGATACGCAGTATTTT. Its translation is CASSGRVSTDTQYF.

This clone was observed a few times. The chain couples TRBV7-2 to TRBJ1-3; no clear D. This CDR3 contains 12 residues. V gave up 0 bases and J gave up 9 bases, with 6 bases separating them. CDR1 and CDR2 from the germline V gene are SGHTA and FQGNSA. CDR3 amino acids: CASSLAPGTIYF. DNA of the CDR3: TGTGCCAGCAGCTTAGCCCCGGGCACCATATATTTT.

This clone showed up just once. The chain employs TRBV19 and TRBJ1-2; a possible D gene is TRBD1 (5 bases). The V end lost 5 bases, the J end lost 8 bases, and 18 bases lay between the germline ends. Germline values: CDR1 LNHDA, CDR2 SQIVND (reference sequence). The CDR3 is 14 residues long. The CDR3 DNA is TGTGCCAGTAGTGTAGGGACCGCTTGGGGCGGCTACACCTTC. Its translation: CASSVGTAWGGYTF.

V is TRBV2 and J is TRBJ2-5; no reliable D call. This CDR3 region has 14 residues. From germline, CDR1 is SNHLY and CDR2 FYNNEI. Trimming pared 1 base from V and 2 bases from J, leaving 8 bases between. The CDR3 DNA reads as TGTGCCAGCAGTGAAGTGACGACGCAAGAGACCCAGTACTTC. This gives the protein CASSEVTTQETQYF.